The 18 T cell receptor beta chains below all came from one sample that was sequenced in a study of tissue T cells after allogeneic stem cell transplantation. Sequencing was performed with immunoSEQ multiplex PCR; in TCRdb, only in-frame clones are kept and a portion is missing. The sample gives about 40,000 clones, over 85% of which show up once; around 3.8% is in the top ten. Here the sequenced sample was blood, taken before transplantation. The receptors shown here come from a woman aged 35 to 69 who later had graft-versus-host disease after an allogeneic stem cell transplant.

This chain uses TRBV18 with TRBJ1-1; D is undetermined. The CDR3 is 13 amino acids. CDR1 KGHSH and CDR2 LQKENI come from the germline V gene. Trimming left V 5 bases short and J 1 base short, with 8 bases between. The CDR3 coding sequence is TGTGCCAGCTCAGTCACAGAGAACACTGAAGCTTTCTTT. Translation gives CASSVTENTEAFF.

The chain employs TRBV7-8 and TRBJ1-5, with D perhaps matching TRBD1 (5 bases). CDR1 SGHVS and CDR2 FQNEAQ come from the germline V gene. V was cut by 0 bases and J by 4 bases, with 10 bases left in between. The CDR3 is 15 amino acids. CDR3 residues: CASSLATVTNQPQHF. CDR3 DNA: TGTGCCAGCAGCTTAGCGACAGTCACTAATCAGCCCCAGCATTTT.

This clone is classed as medium-sized (0.01 to 0.1%). The chain has TRBV7-9 and TRBJ2-7; D is uncertain. The V and J ends lost 3 bases and 6 bases respectively, with 9 bases between them. The CDR3 sequence is 12 residues long. Looked up from germline, CDR1 is SEHNR and CDR2 is FQNEAQ (reference sequence). As DNA, the CDR3 is TGTGCCAGCAGCTTCCAGGCCTCCGAGCAGTACTTC. It is translated as CASSFQASEQYF.

The CDR3 DNA reads as TGTGCCTGGAGCGCTAGCGGCAGCCAGCCCCAGCATTTT. Its translation: CAWSASGSQPQHF. The chain recombines TRBV30 with TRBJ1-5; D is undetermined. CDR3 size: 13 residues. Germline V lookup: CDR1 GTSNPN, CDR2 SVGIG (reference sequence). The V end was cut by 3 bases, the J end by 7 bases, with 13 bases between.

The chain joins TRBV7-9 to TRBJ2-3; 7 nucleotides agree with TRBD2. The J segment lost 0 bases and the V segment lost 6 bases, leaving 3 bases of the junction unmatched. From germline, CDR1 is SEHNR and CDR2 FQNEAQ (reference sequence). There are 14 residues in the CDR3. The CDR3 spells CASRIAGSTDTQYF. The CDR3 DNA sequence: TGTGCCAGCAGGATAGCGGGTAGCACAGATACGCAGTATTTT.

The gene calls are TRBV14 and TRBJ1-2; 9 nucleotides match TRBD1. This CDR3 has 15 residues. V lost 1 base to trimming and J lost 4 bases; unmatched junction nucleotides: 4. CDR1 and CDR2 from the germline V gene are SGHDN and FVKESK. The CDR3 spells CASSQGTGVAYGYTF. The CDR3 coding sequence is TGTGCCAGCAGCCAAGGGACAGGGGTCGCCTATGGCTACACCTTC.

The chain couples TRBV4-2 to TRBJ1-5; TRBD1 aligns across 7 bases. The CDR3 contains 15 residues. Germline CDR1 is LGHNA and CDR2 is YNFKEQ. V lost 2 bases, J lost 2 bases, and 3 bases stayed unmatched. CDR3 sequence reads: CASSQIDRGNQPQHF. CDR3 DNA: TGTGCCAGCAGCCAAATCGACAGGGGCAATCAGCCCCAGCATTTT.

The chain carries TRBV5-4 and TRBJ2-1, with D possibly TRBD2 on 6 matching bases. Germline V lookup: CDR1 SGHNT, CDR2 YYREEE (reference sequence). V lost 2 bases to trimming and J lost 3 bases, with 9 bases between them. CDR3 length equals 14 residues. CDR3 sequence reads: CASSFTGVYNEQFF. CDR3 DNA: TGTGCCAGCAGCTTCACGGGAGTCTACAATGAGCAGTTCTTC.

There are a few counts of this clone. The chain uses TRBV11-2 and TRBJ1-2; 9 positions agree with TRBD1. The CDR3 is 15 amino acids. Trimming removed 5 bases from V and 4 bases from J; junction bases left unmatched: 8. Germline V gene data show CDR1 as SGHAT and CDR2 as FQNNGV. DNA for the CDR3: TGTGCCAGCAGCCCACCAACAGGGGGCGGCTATGGCTACACCTTC. As protein: CASSPPTGGGYGYTF.

V usage is TRBV5-6 and J usage is TRBJ1-5; 12 bases match TRBD1. The CDR3 has 16 residues. Germline CDR1 SGHDT, CDR2 YYEEEE. The V segment lost 3 bases and the J segment 6 bases; nucleotides outside the gene matches: 7. DNA for the CDR3: TGTGCCAGCAGCTCGTACCGGGACAGGGGGCTTCAGCCCCAGCATTTT. This sequence encodes CASSSYRDRGLQPQHF.

V is TRBV7-9 and J is TRBJ1-1; D unresolved. V lost 5 bases and J 7 bases, leaving 11 bases between the germline ends. Germline assignment: CDR1 SEHNR and CDR2 FQNEAQ (reference sequence). The length of the CDR3 is 12 residues. CDR3 region: CASSPKGFEAFF. CDR3 nucleotide sequence: TGTGCCAGCAGCCCAAAAGGGTTTGAAGCTTTCTTT.

The chain is built from TRBV9 and TRBJ1-4; no firm D call. Trimming stripped 0 bases from V and 4 bases from J, with 13 bases between. Germline CDR1 and CDR2: SGDLS and YYNGEE. The CDR3 is 16 residues long. CDR3: CASSVGARDDNEKLFF. In DNA, the CDR3 is TGTGCCAGCAGCGTAGGAGCCCGAGACGATAATGAAAAACTGTTTTTT.

V usage is TRBV6-6 and J usage is TRBJ2-1, with a tentative D call TRBD2 (5 bases). The germline V gene encodes CDR1 MNHNY and CDR2 SVGAGI (reference sequence). Trimming removed 8 bases at V and 4 bases at J, with 9 bases between. CDR3 length equals 12 residues. The CDR3 DNA sequence: TGTGCCAGCGGGAGAAGGTACAATGAGCAGTTCTTC. This gives the protein CASGRRYNEQFF.

The CDR3: CASSLIQGRGGETQYF. CDR3 nucleotides: TGTGCCAGCAGTTTAATTCAGGGCAGGGGGGGAGAGACCCAGTACTTC. The V call is TRBV28, the J call TRBJ2-5; the D call may be TRBD1 or TRBD2 (7 bases each). There are 16 residues in the CDR3. Germline CDR1 reads MDHEN; CDR2 reads SYDVKM. V was clipped by 2 bases and J by 4 bases, with 17 bases between them.

J is TRBJ1-5 and V is TRBV5-6; D is possibly TRBD1 (5 bases). The V gene lost 2 bases and the J gene lost 2 bases, with 8 bases spanning the gap. The CDR3 is 14 amino acids. Germline V gives CDR1 SGHDT, CDR2 YYEEEE. This CDR3 reads CASSLRGGNQPQHF. The CDR3, as DNA: TGTGCCAGCAGCTTAAGAGGGGGCAATCAGCCCCAGCATTTT.

This clone was recorded once. V is TRBV7-8 and J is TRBJ2-1; 8 nucleotides match TRBD1. The germline V gene has CDR1 SGHVS and CDR2 FQNEAQ. The junction had 15 bases not matched to a gene; V was cut back by 1 base and J by 4 bases. The CDR3 covers 19 residues. CDR3 amino acids: CASSLVATGEYSGYNEQFF. The CDR3 coding sequence is TGTGCCAGCAGCTTAGTGGCGACAGGGGAGTATAGCGGATACAATGAGCAGTTCTTC.

The genes are TRBV7-9 and TRBJ2-2; D not certain. V was trimmed by 4 bases and J by 4 bases, leaving 4 bases between them. Per germline, CDR1 SEHNR and CDR2 FQNEAQ (reference sequence). The CDR3 runs to 12 residues. The CDR3: CASSSGTGELFF. CDR3 sequence (DNA): TGTGCCAGCAGCTCAGGCACCGGGGAGCTGTTTTTT.

The chain has TRBV4-3 and TRBJ1-2, with D maybe TRBD1 (5 bases). The CDR3 spans 16 residues. The germline CDR1 and CDR2 sequences are LGHNA and YSLEER. The V gene lost 0 bases and the J gene lost 8 bases, with 19 bases spanning the gap. CDR3 nucleotides: TGCGCCAGCAGCCAAGATAGTGGCAGGGAAAGAGGGGGCTACACCTTC. Protein: CASSQDSGRERGGYTF.